These T cell receptor beta chains were read from a single sample in a study of T cells after yellow fever vaccination. TCRdb called the 5' RACE reads again in MiXCR, with one record for every CDR3 protein. The table lists just over 300,000 distinct CDR3 sequences, 3.6% of them singletons. The sample here was PBMCs, taken on the day of the yellow fever booster vaccination. The receptors were sampled from a young man who received the YFV17D yellow fever vaccine. CDR3s include the opening cysteine and the closing phenylalanine or tryptophan. A D gene is named only where the DNA matches it firmly. Clone size, where shown, is once, few, many, or a class for clones that have expanded.

>TRBJ2-7|TRBV5-5|NA|many
TGTGCCAGCAGCCGGCCGACCCCCGAATACGAGCAGTACTTC
CASSRPTPEYEQYF
>TRBJ1-2|TRBV6-1|TRBD1|NA
TGTGCCAGCAGTGAACCGGACAGGGGGCGTCTCATGAGTGGCTACACCTTC
CASSEPDRGRLMSGYTF
>TRBJ1-6|TRBV7-9|NA|many
TGTGCCAGCAGCTTAGAATCTTCTTCACCCCTCCACTTT
CASSLESSSPLHF
>TRBJ2-5|TRBV2|NA|NA
TGTGCCAGCTCGCTCGGGGGAACCTTGCAAGAGACCCAGTACTTC
CASSLGGTLQETQYF
>TRBJ1-3|TRBV7-9|NA|many
TGTGCCAGCAGCGCCAGGGTCTCTGGAAACACCATATATTTT
CASSARVSGNTIYF
>TRBJ1-5|TRBV6-1|NA|NA
TGTGCCAGCAGTGAATCGTCTCCTAGCAATCAGCCCCAGCATTTT
CASSESSPSNQPQHF
>TRBJ2-7|TRBV29-1|NA|NA
TGCAGCGCTCGAGACTACGAGCAGTACTTC
CSARDYEQYF
>TRBJ2-1|TRBV7-9|TRBD2|many
TGTGCCAGCAGCTTAGGAGTTTCTAGCGGGGGATACAATGAGCAGTTCTTC
CASSLGVSSGGYNEQFF
>TRBJ1-4|TRBV5-4|TRBD1|few
TGTGCCAGCAGCTTGCCAGGGGGACATGAAAAACTGTTTTTT
CASSLPGGHEKLFF
>TRBJ1-5|TRBV6-5|NA|many
TGTGCCAGCAGTCCTCTGTTTAGAAGCAATCAGCCCCAGCATTTT
CASSPLFRSNQPQHF
>TRBJ2-3|TRBV6-6|NA|many
TGTGCCAGCAGGAGGGACTCCGTCACAGATACGCAGTATTTT
CASRRDSVTDTQYF
>TRBJ1-2|TRBV6-5|NA|NA
TGTGCCAGCAGTTACTCGGCAGGGAACTATGGCTACACCTTC
CASSYSAGNYGYTF
>TRBJ2-2|TRBV7-6|TRBD2|few
TGTGCCAGCAGCTCCCGACTAGCGGGGGGGCCGAACACCGGGGAGCTGTTTTTT
CASSSRLAGGPNTGELFF
>TRBJ1-4|TRBV5-1|TRBD1|few
TGCGCCAGCAGCTCCAGGGGGGGTGGAGAAAAACTGTTTTTT
CASSSRGGGEKLFF
>TRBJ2-3|TRBV5-1|NA|many
TGCGCCAGCAGCTTGGACCTCGGCAGAATAGATACGCAGTATTTT
CASSLDLGRIDTQYF
>TRBJ2-5|TRBV11-2|NA|NA
TGTGCCAGCAGCCTACAGGTTCGCCAAGAGACCCAGTACTTC
CASSLQVRQETQYF
>TRBJ1-6|TRBV27|NA|NA
TGTGCCAGCAGTTTATCCCAGGGAGAGCTCCCGCTTTCCCTCCACTTT
CASSLSQGELPLSLHF
>TRBJ2-1|TRBV25-1|TRBD2|few
TGTGCCAGCAGTGACGGACTAGCGGGGCCCTCCTACAATGAGCAGTTCTTC
CASSDGLAGPSYNEQFF
>TRBJ1-6|TRBV10-3|NA|NA
TGTGCCATCAGTGATCAGGGAATGCGTACACCCCTCCACTTT
CAISDQGMRTPLHF
>TRBJ2-7|TRBV7-9|TRBD1|many
TGTGCCAGCATGAACAGGGGCTACTACGAGCAGTACTTC
CASMNRGYYEQYF
>TRBJ2-5|TRBV5-5|NA|few
TGTGCCAGCAGCTTGGAAGGACCGGGGACCCAGTACTTC
CASSLEGPGTQYF
>TRBJ2-5|TRBV20-1|TRBD2|NA
TGCAGTGCTAGGATTGGCGGGAGTTCTGGGAAGGAGACCCAGTACTTC
CSARIGGSSGKETQYF
>TRBJ2-3|TRBV7-3|NA|many
TGTGCCAGCAGCTTAACGCCGACCAGGGGAGGGATAGATACGCAGTATTTT
CASSLTPTRGGIDTQYF
>TRBJ2-1|TRBV7-2|NA|NA
TGTGCCAGCAGCCGGGGACTGAGCTCCTACAATGAGCAGTTCTTC
CASSRGLSSYNEQFF
>TRBJ2-3|TRBV12-3/TRBV12-4|NA|NA
TGTGCCAGCAGTTTGTTGTGGGCAGATACGCAGTATTTT
CASSLLWADTQYF
>TRBJ2-3|TRBV19|TRBD2|many
TGTGCCAGTAGTGTAATGGGGGGGACGGGCACAGATACGCAGTATTTT
CASSVMGGTGTDTQYF
>TRBJ2-7|TRBV7-2|TRBD1|many
TGTGCCAGCAGCTTTGTTGAGACAGGGGGCACCTCCTACGAGCAGTACTTC
CASSFVETGGTSYEQYF
>TRBJ1-3|TRBV4-3|NA|many
TGCGCCAGCAGCCTCGAACCGAGCGGAGGAAACACCATATATTTT
CASSLEPSGGNTIYF
>TRBJ2-3|TRBV7-8|TRBD2|few
TGTGCCAGCAGCCTCACCGGACTAGCGGGCCTCACAGATACGCAGTATTTT
CASSLTGLAGLTDTQYF
>TRBJ2-4|TRBV15|NA|NA
TGTGCCACCAGAAGAGAAGAGTGGCTGGCCAAAAACATTCAGTACTTC
CATRREEWLAKNIQYF
>TRBJ2-1|TRBV5-1|NA|many
TGCGCCAGCAGCTTTCGGCAGGGTGGCAATGAGCAGTTCTTC
CASSFRQGGNEQFF
>TRBJ2-5|TRBV28|NA|NA
TGTGCCAGCAGTTTAGGGTCGGGGCTCCAAGAGACCCAGTACTTC
CASSLGSGLQETQYF
>TRBJ2-7|TRBV20-1|TRBD2|many
TGCAGTGCCCTTAGCGGGGGGGCCACCGAGCAGTACTTC
CSALSGGATEQYF
>TRBJ1-5|TRBV5-1|TRBD1|few
TGCGCCAGCAGCCGGACAGGGGGGGCCCAGCCCCAGCATTTT
CASSRTGGAQPQHF
>TRBJ2-3|TRBV20-1|NA|many
TGCAGTGCTAGAGAGGCGGGCACAGATACGCAGTATTTT
CSAREAGTDTQYF
>TRBJ1-2|TRBV11-2|TRBD1|many
TGTGCCAGCAGCAGGGACAGGGTTAGCGGCTACACCTTC
CASSRDRVSGYTF
>TRBJ1-2|TRBV9|NA|few
TGTGCCAGCAGCGTAGGAGAAGTCCCTAACTATGGCTACACCTTC
CASSVGEVPNYGYTF
>TRBJ1-1|TRBV18|NA|many
TGTGCCAGCTCACCAGTCGGGGATGAAGCTTTCTTT
CASSPVGDEAFF
>TRBJ2-6|TRBV6-6|NA|NA
TGTGCCAGCAGTTACACGGATGGGGCCAACGTCCTGACTTTC
CASSYTDGANVLTF
>TRBJ1-3|TRBV18|NA|NA
TGTGCCAGCTCACCCGATTATTTCTCTGGAAACACCATATATTTT
CASSPDYFSGNTIYF
>TRBJ2-1|TRBV9|NA|many
TGTGCCAGCAGCCCCACAGGGCTAGGGTCCTACAATGAGCAGTTCTTC
CASSPTGLGSYNEQFF
>TRBJ1-4|TRBV7-9|NA|NA
TGTGCCAGCAGCCACGGGGGTGACCGGGAAAAACTGTTTTTT
CASSHGGDREKLFF
>TRBJ2-7|TRBV11-2|NA|NA
TGTGCCAGCAGCTTATTGAGCAGCACCTACGAGCAGTACTTC
CASSLLSSTYEQYF
>TRBJ1-1|TRBV5-5|NA|few
TGTGCCAGCAGCCCTTCATGGAATGCCTTTTTTTCTGAAGCTTTCTTT
CASSPSWNAFFSEAFF
>TRBJ2-5|TRBV7-7|TRBD1|many
TGTGCTAGCAGCCCGAGAGACAGGGCGGAGACCCAGTACTTC
CASSPRDRAETQYF
>TRBJ1-2|TRBV7-9|NA|few
TGTGCCAGCAGTTCACGGGGCGTGGGCTACACCTTC
CASSSRGVGYTF
>TRBJ2-1|TRBV7-7|TRBD1|many
TGTGCTAGCAGCTTAGGGGGCGTCGGGGCTGAGCAGTTCTTC
CASSLGGVGAEQFF
>TRBJ2-4|TRBV4-3|NA|many
TGCGCCAGCAGCCCGCGGGGGCCTGAGGAAAACATTCAGTACTTC
CASSPRGPEENIQYF